This T cell receptor (beta chain) was sequenced during a study of blood T cell repertoires in COVID-19. Across the study: COVID-19 samples from acute and convalescent phases originated in the United States, Italy and Spain.

In the original processing: Using reference gene primer amplification, nucleated cell counts were estimated. TCRdb's table, derived via immunoSEQ multiplex PCR, lists solely in-frame clones and lacks some. Clonal size and the V and J genes are those of that table, whereas D and trimming came from the DNA. The table lists more than 150,000 clones, about 88% of them singletons, with around 15% in the top ten. The ends were cut back, 4 bases at V and 6 bases at J, with 16 bases in the middle. The CDR3 has 14 amino acids. The germline V gene has CDR1 LNHDA and CDR2 SQIVND (reference sequence). The sample consisted of peripheral blood. The V and J genes are TRBV19 and TRBJ2-7; D may be TRBD2 (6 bases). The receptor was isolated from a man aged 25 to 40 with active or convalescent COVID-19. CDR3 protein: CASSRAGGTVEQYF. The CDR3 region has the DNA TGTGCCAGTAGTAGGGCAGGCGGGACCGTCGAGCAGTACTTC.